This entry concerns a single T cell receptor beta chain. Its antigen is still unknown. Unique molecular identifiers were used in preparing the TCRbeta library. TCRdb processed the PCR reads anew with MiXCR; each CDR3 protein has one entry. The data contain about a million distinct CDR3 sequences, around 30% of them singletons. The sample originates from a study of T-cell reconstitution after alpha-beta-depleted transplantation in children. The study's findings and limits: Certain patients had high TCRbeta diversity at day 60, and it came from recipient T cells and thymic progenitors that survived.

The specimen comprised PBMCs, mostly from graft donor cells, sampled 360 days after TCRalphabeta/CD19-depleted stem cell transplant. This TCR derives from a boy younger than two who had a stem cell transplant for SCID, so the T cells may come from the graft donor.

DNA of the CDR3: TGCAGTGCTAGACGATGGGGACTCCAGTACTTC. It encodes CSARRWGLQYF. The rearrangement links TRBV20-1 to TRBJ2-7; a possible D gene is TRBD2 (6 bases). Germline lookup yields CDR1 DFQATT and CDR2 SNEGSKA (reference sequence). V lost 2 bases, J lost 10 bases, and 12 bases lay in between. The CDR3 has 11 amino acids.